Listed below are T cell receptor beta chains from one sample, sequenced in a study of T cells in Graves' hyperthyroidism and ophthalmopathy. MiXCR was run by TCRdb on the multiplex PCR reads, yielding one entry per CDR3 protein. The sample holds 450,000 to 550,000 distinct CDR3 sequences; approximately 24% are singletons and the top ten take about 11%. Sequenced: blood. These receptors all come from a young woman with Graves' ophthalmopathy. Each CDR3 is given with its conserved first and last residue. The D gene is left open where the match is weak. For some rows the clone size is stated as once, few or many, or as a class when expanded; others skip it.

d_call	v_call	j_call	clone_size	cdr3_aa	cdr3_nt
-	TRBV27	TRBJ1-5	many	CASSVSAWDGYSNQPQHF	TGTGCCAGCAGCGTAAGCGCCTGGGATGGGTATAGCAATCAGCCCCAGCATTTT
-	TRBV28	TRBJ2-7	-	CASSFVRDIAYEQYF	TGTGCCAGCAGTTTCGTCCGGGACATAGCCTACGAGCAGTACTTC
TRBD1	TRBV20-1	TRBJ2-5	-	CRGDRQETQYF	TGCAGAGGGGACAGACAAGAGACCCAGTACTTC
-	TRBV12-3/TRBV12-4	TRBJ1-3	many	CASRGTGPSGNTIYF	TGTGCCAGCAGAGGGACGGGACCGTCTGGAAACACCATATATTTT
-	TRBV28	TRBJ2-7	many	CASSLVGAWEQYF	TGTGCCAGCAGTTTAGTGGGGGCATGGGAGCAGTACTTC
-	TRBV6-1	TRBJ2-7	once	CASSEGDRWGPQYF	TGTGCCAGCAGTGAAGGAGACAGGTGGGGGCCCCAGTACTTC
-	TRBV12-3/TRBV12-4	TRBJ2-7	many	CASSLVRLGTRYEQYF	TGTGCCAGCAGTTTAGTCAGGTTGGGCACGAGATACGAGCAGTACTTC
TRBD1	TRBV7-2	TRBJ2-7	many	CASSLVPGTAYEQYF	TGTGCCAGCAGCTTAGTACCCGGGACAGCCTACGAGCAGTACTTC
-	TRBV15	TRBJ1-2	-	CATSRDGAGGGYTF	TGTGCCACCAGCAGAGATGGGGCCGGGGGCGGCTACACCTTC
TRBD1	TRBV29-1	TRBJ1-1	few	CSVAVTGTATEAFF	TGCAGCGTTGCGGTGACAGGGACGGCCACTGAAGCTTTCTTT
-	TRBV6-5	TRBJ2-7	many	CASSYETHPYEQYF	TGTGCCAGCAGTTACGAGACTCATCCCTACGAGCAGTACTTC
-	TRBV20-1	TRBJ2-5	many	CSARDLPGLRETQYF	TGCAGTGCTAGAGATTTGCCAGGGCTGAGGGAGACCCAGTACTTC
-	TRBV6-1	TRBJ1-1	-	CASTEGKGLYTEAFF	TGTGCCAGCACCGAGGGTAAGGGGTTGTACACTGAAGCTTTCTTT
-	TRBV14	TRBJ1-5	many	CASSRTVNQPQHF	TGTGCCAGCAGCCGGACCGTGAATCAGCCCCAGCATTTT
-	TRBV14	TRBJ2-2	-	CASSQDYFSSAGELFF	TGTGCCAGCAGCCAAGATTATTTCAGTAGTGCCGGGGAGCTGTTTTTT
-	TRBV28	TRBJ1-1	many	CASSPSGATNTEAFF	TGTGCCAGCAGTCCTTCTGGGGCCACCAACACTGAAGCTTTCTTT
-	TRBV14	TRBJ1-3	many	CASSQEDSGNTIYF	TGTGCCAGCAGCCAAGAAGATTCTGGAAACACCATATATTTT
TRBD2	TRBV28	TRBJ2-7	-	CASTKGRGSGSSYEQYF	TGTGCCAGCACCAAAGGGAGGGGGAGCGGGAGCTCCTACGAGCAGTACTTC
-	TRBV7-9	TRBJ1-1	few	CASSLTDAKTEAFF	TGTGCCAGCAGCTTGACAGACGCAAAGACTGAAGCTTTCTTT
-	TRBV4-3	TRBJ2-7	-	CASSQVGGTGLDEQYF	TGCGCCAGCAGCCAAGTCGGGGGCACAGGGTTGGACGAGCAGTACTTC
TRBD1	TRBV12-3/TRBV12-4	TRBJ2-5	-	CASSFRTGGSETQYF	TGTGCCAGCAGTTTCCGGACAGGGGGCTCGGAGACCCAGTACTTC
TRBD1	TRBV7-2	TRBJ1-2	many	CASSVDRVPFVGYTF	TGTGCCAGCAGCGTCGACAGGGTCCCGTTCGTAGGCTACACCTTC
-	TRBV20-1	TRBJ2-7	many	CSPVAGTSYEQYF	TGCAGTCCTGTGGCGGGGACTTCCTACGAGCAGTACTTC
TRBD2	TRBV4-1	TRBJ2-5	many	CASSQVLLLAGRETQYF	TGCGCCAGCAGCCAAGTCCTGCTGCTAGCGGGGCGAGAGACCCAGTACTTC
TRBD2	TRBV11-2	TRBJ2-7	-	CASRPIAGGPSYEQYF	TGTGCCAGCCGACCTATAGCGGGAGGGCCCTCCTACGAGCAGTACTTC
-	TRBV6-2/TRBV6-3	TRBJ2-2	few	CASSPTSTGELFF	TGTGCCAGCAGCCCTACAAGCACCGGGGAGCTGTTTTTT
TRBD1	TRBV6-1	TRBJ2-7	-	CASRETGAYEQYF	TGTGCCAGCAGGGAGACAGGGGCCTACGAGCAGTACTTC
TRBD1	TRBV5-1	TRBJ2-7	few	CASSSPLRGRGEQYF	TGCGCCAGCAGCTCCCCCCTCAGGGGGCGAGGCGAGCAGTACTTC
-	TRBV29-1	TRBJ1-1	-	CSVEGQINTEAFF	TGCAGCGTTGAAGGACAGATTAACACTGAAGCTTTCTTT
-	TRBV6-1	TRBJ1-1	-	CASTRPGAGTEAFF	TGTGCCAGCACCCGCCCAGGGGCAGGCACTGAAGCTTTCTTT
-	TRBV20-1	TRBJ1-2	many	CSARDQFDNYGYTF	TGCAGTGCTAGAGATCAGTTCGATAACTATGGCTACACCTTC
-	TRBV3-1	TRBJ1-2	many	CASSQGGPGDNYGYTF	TGTGCCAGCAGCCAAGGGGGGCCGGGTGATAACTATGGCTACACCTTC
TRBD1	TRBV29-1	TRBJ1-2	many	CSVESLDRAFGYTF	TGCAGCGTTGAATCGCTGGACAGGGCTTTTGGCTACACCTTC
-	TRBV14	TRBJ1-1	many	CASSQGSRAFF	TGTGCCAGCAGCCAAGGGTCTAGAGCTTTCTTT
TRBD2	TRBV6-2/TRBV6-3	TRBJ2-7	-	CASRGTSSLYEQYF	TGTGCCAGCAGAGGGACTAGCTCCCTCTACGAGCAGTACTTC
TRBD1	TRBV7-2	TRBJ1-1	many	CASSPGQEAGAFF	TGTGCCAGCAGCCCTGGACAGGAGGCGGGCGCTTTCTTT
-	TRBV6-5	TRBJ1-1	-	CASTYGGGRAGTEAFF	TGTGCCAGCACTTACGGAGGGGGAAGAGCTGGCACTGAAGCTTTCTTT
-	TRBV7-8	TRBJ2-7	-	CASSQTLRSDRLHEQYF	TGTGCCAGCAGCCAAACTCTTCGTTCAGATCGGTTGCACGAGCAGTACTTC
-	TRBV11-2	TRBJ2-7	few	CASSFVRADEQYF	TGTGCCAGCAGCTTTGTCAGGGCTGACGAGCAGTACTTC
TRBD2	TRBV6-8	TRBJ2-1	-	CASSGGGLACEQFF	TGTGCCAGCAGTGGGGGGGGACTAGCGTGTGAGCAGTTCTTC
-	TRBV27	TRBJ2-5	-	CASSLIPPPDYIETQYF	TGTGCCAGCAGTTTAATTCCGCCTCCGGACTATATTGAGACCCAGTACTTC
-	TRBV29-1	TRBJ2-2	many	CSVRVTGELFF	TGCAGCGTTCGGGTCACCGGGGAGCTGTTTTTT